Sequencing of this T cell receptor beta chain was carried out in a study of graft-versus-host responses after intestinal transplantation. The study, taken as a whole, reports: There were GvH clones found in recipient marrow, and some of them appeared first in ileum or blood.

Concerning this clone itself: The antigen remains unidentified.

This table comes from immunoSEQ multiplex PCR, and its TCRdb copy is limited to in-frame clones, with some not included. The sample contains under 140,000 clones, roughly 93% of which appear only once. Sequences were derived from unstimulated CD8+ T cells sorted from spleen or lymph node cells, sampled before intestinal transplant. The origin of this receptor is a human donor who received an intestinal transplant.

CDR3 sequence: CASSYLGMTKNIQYF. In nucleotides, the CDR3 is TGTGCCAGCAGTTACCTGGGGATGACCAAAAACATTCAGTACTTC. The chain joins TRBV6-8 to TRBJ2-4, with D hard to call. Trimming pared 2 bases from V and 2 bases from J, leaving 10 bases between. Germline V CDR1 and CDR2: MNHGY, SAAAGT. This CDR3 spans 15 amino acids.